Following are 8 T cell receptor beta chains from one sample sequenced in a study of blood T cell repertoires in COVID-19. Repertoires were generated with immunoSEQ multiplex PCR, while TCRdb's copy carries only in-frame clones and drops some. The sample yields approximately 470,000 clones, roughly 85% seen once. Material: peripheral blood. Every receptor here comes from a human donor in a cohort sampled during active COVID-19.

The count of this clone is one. The chain employs TRBV5-5 and TRBJ2-1, with 9 nucleotides matching TRBD2. Germline V CDR1 and CDR2: SGHKS, YYEKEE (reference sequence). V lost 0 bases to trimming and J lost 2 bases; unmatched junction nucleotides: 0. The CDR3 sequence is 15 residues long. As DNA, the CDR3 is TGTGCCAGCAGCTTGGTAGCGGGGGCCTACAATGAGCAGTTCTTC. Its translation is CASSLVAGAYNEQFF.

The rearrangement joins TRBV6-2 or TRBV6-3 to TRBJ2-7, with D possibly TRBD2 on 6 matching bases. V lost 5 bases and J lost 0, with 14 bases in between. Germline V gene sequence: CDR1 MNHEY, CDR2 SVGEGT. The CDR3 length is 15 residues. CDR3 protein: CASSPGLSSSYEQYF. The CDR3 DNA follows: TGTGCCAGCAGTCCGGGACTCTCGAGCTCCTACGAGCAGTACTTC.

This chain uses TRBV5-1 with TRBJ1-3; 10 bases align to TRBD1. V dropped 2 bases and J dropped 11; count of bases not matched to a gene: 19. The CDR3 loop spans 18 amino acids. CDR1 is SGHRS and CDR2 is YFSETQ in the germline V gene. In nucleotides, the CDR3 is TGCGCCAGCAGCTTCGGACAGGGGGGAACCGGCTTCAGGGAGCCCATATATTTT. As protein: CASSFGQGGTGFREPIYF.

V usage is TRBV2 and J usage is TRBJ1-1; TRBD1 agrees at 7 bases. The CDR3 consists of 13 residues. Germline trimming cut 11 bases from V and 4 bases from J; bases unmatched to any gene: 10. Germline V gives CDR1 SNHLY, CDR2 FYNNEI. CDR3 amino acids: CALQGLGITEAFF. CDR3 sequence (DNA): TGTGCCTTACAGGGGCTTGGGATCACTGAAGCTTTCTTT.

The V and J genes are TRBV12-3 or TRBV12-4 and TRBJ2-1; the D is unclear. V gave up 7 bases and J gave up 6 bases, with 13 bases separating them. CDR3 length: 13 amino acids. The CDR3 protein is CASKQRRPNEQFF. The CDR3 coding sequence is TGTGCCAGCAAGCAGAGGAGACCCAATGAGCAGTTCTTC.

This rearrangement joins TRBV19 to TRBJ1-2, with TRBD1 as a possible D gene (5 bases). CDR3 length: 14 amino acids. The V end was cut by 6 bases, the J end by 0 bases, with 11 bases between. CDR1 and CDR2 from the germline V gene are LNHDA and SQIVND (reference sequence). The CDR3 sequence is CASSRAQANYGYTF. The CDR3 bases are TGTGCCAGTAGCAGGGCCCAAGCTAACTATGGCTACACCTTC.

The rearrangement joins TRBV29-1 to TRBJ1-1, with 7 bases fitting TRBD1. The CDR3 runs 11 residues. V shed 4 bases and J 10 bases; nucleotides not matched to a gene: 6. Germline-derived CDR1 and CDR2 are SQVTM and ANQGSEA. The CDR3 nucleotides are TGCAGCGTTGCAACAGGGGATGGAGCTTTCTTT. Translated, it gives CSVATGDGAFF.

Only a few counts were recorded for this clone. The rearrangement links TRBV30 to TRBJ2-1; D call uncertain. The CDR3 runs 12 residues. Germline loops: CDR1 GTSNPN, CDR2 SVGIG (reference sequence). V was cut by 4 bases and J by 3 bases, with 7 bases left in between. CDR3 residues: CAWTVNYNEQFF. CDR3 sequence (DNA): TGTGCCTGGACCGTTAACTACAATGAGCAGTTCTTC.